Below are 14 T cell receptor beta chains sequenced from a single sample in a study of naive and memory T cell subsets. Reverse transcription of blood and skin TCR RNA was primed at alpha and beta constant regions. TCRdb processed the 5' RACE reads anew with MiXCR; each CDR3 protein has one entry. Of 20,000 to 25,000 distinct CDR3 sequences listed, about 4% are singletons. Adult healthy volunteers gave 2.5 ml peripheral blood for whole-blood RNA. The receptor source for this set is a male donor in good health.

This clonotype appeared many times. The chain joins TRBV7-2 to TRBJ1-5; D is perhaps TRBD1 (6 bases). V lost 5 bases, J lost 0 bases, and 14 bases lay in between. Germline CDR1 reads SGHTA; CDR2 reads FQGNSA. The CDR3 consists of 16 residues. The CDR3 coding sequence is TGTGCCAGCAGCCCCCCCGACAGGACTAGCAATCAGCCCCAGCATTTT. The encoded protein is CASSPPDRTSNQPQHF.

This clonotype has ten or more counts. J is TRBJ2-5 and V is TRBV7-9, with D hard to call. CDR1 and CDR2 (germline): SEHNR, FQNEAQ (reference sequence). The CDR3 loop spans 12 amino acids. The V end lost 4 bases, the J end lost 5 bases, and 8 bases lay between the germline ends. The CDR3 is CASSSSSETQYF. In DNA form, the CDR3 reads TGTGCCAGCAGCTCCTCTTCGGAGACCCAGTACTTC.

This clonotype was seen repeatedly, ten times or more. The chain uses TRBV30 and TRBJ2-1; no clear D. This CDR3 comprises 11 residues. The ends were cut back, 1 base at V and 10 bases at J, with 8 bases in the middle. Looked up from germline, CDR1 is GTSNPN and CDR2 is SVGIG (reference sequence). The CDR3 spells CAWSAYLEQFF. DNA of the CDR3: TGTGCCTGGAGTGCCTATTTAGAGCAGTTCTTC.

This clonotype was found many times. This chain uses TRBV6-5 with TRBJ2-7; 13 bases line up with TRBD2. From germline, CDR1 is MNHEY and CDR2 SVGAGI. The CDR3 totals 19 residues. V trimming: 5 bases; J trimming: 1 base; junction bases outside the gene matches: 14. CDR3 region: CASSPGTSGIVKFSYEQYF. CDR3 coding DNA: TGTGCCAGCAGTCCCGGGACTAGCGGGATCGTGAAATTTTCCTACGAGCAGTACTTC.

This clonotype was counted at least ten times. The chain recombines TRBV4-1 with TRBJ2-7; TRBD1 agrees at 8 bases. There are 16 residues in the CDR3. CDR1 and CDR2 (germline): MGHRA, YSYEKL. V shed 0 bases and J 1 base; nucleotides not matched to a gene: 5. The CDR3 spells CASSQDLGTGSYEQYF. Here the CDR3 DNA reads TGCGCCAGCAGCCAAGATCTAGGGACAGGTTCCTACGAGCAGTACTTC.

This clonotype was observed many times. V gene TRBV29-1 combines with J gene TRBJ2-7; D assignment may be TRBD1 or TRBD2 (5 bases each). The CDR3 contains 9 residues. V lost 7 bases, J lost 10 bases, and 11 bases lay in between. Germline lookup yields CDR1 SQVTM and CDR2 ANQGSEA. CDR3 coding DNA: TGCAGCGCTCCGGGACGCCAGTACTTC. The encoded protein is CSAPGRQYF.

This clonotype was counted ten times or more. J is TRBJ2-7 and V is TRBV18, with a possible D match to TRBD1 (6 bases). The CDR3 has 15 residues. Germline loops: CDR1 KGHSH, CDR2 LQKENI. The V end was cut by 5 bases, the J end by 3 bases, with 17 bases between. The CDR3 is CASSWTESTSYEQYF. CDR3 bases: TGTGCCAGCTCATGGACAGAATCTACAAGCTACGAGCAGTACTTC.

This clonotype has at least ten counts. V usage is TRBV6-5 and J usage is TRBJ2-1, with D tentatively TRBD1 (5 bases). Germline V gives CDR1 MNHEY, CDR2 SVGAGI. CDR3 length: 14 amino acids. Trimming took off 6 bases at V and 9 bases at J, with 18 bases between the two ends. The CDR3 protein is CASRRSLDSVEQFF. The CDR3 region has the DNA TGTGCCAGCAGGCGTTCCCTCGACAGCGTTGAGCAGTTCTTC.

At least ten counts were recorded for this clonotype. The chain combines TRBV30 with TRBJ2-1; no firm D call. CDR1 GTSNPN and CDR2 SVGIG come from the germline V gene (reference sequence). Trimming left V 5 bases short and J 6 bases short, with 11 bases between. The CDR3 length is 12 residues. CDR3 protein: CAWEGASNEQFF. CDR3 DNA: TGTGCCTGGGAAGGTGCAAGCAATGAGCAGTTCTTC.

This clonotype showed up many times. This sequence joins TRBV30 and TRBJ1-2; D gene unclear. The V end was cut by 5 bases, the J end by 4 bases, with 17 bases between. Germline CDR1 reads GTSNPN; CDR2 reads SVGIG (reference sequence). CDR3 length: 14 amino acids. CDR3 in DNA: TGTGCCTGGGAAGCGTGGGAGACCGGCTATGGCTACACCTTC. The encoded protein is CAWEAWETGYGYTF.

This clonotype was detected many times. The rearrangement joins TRBV27 to TRBJ2-1; 7 bases are a match to TRBD1. V dropped 6 bases and J dropped 6; count of bases not matched to a gene: 11. Per germline, CDR1 MNHEY and CDR2 SMNVEV (reference sequence). The CDR3 totals 15 residues. This CDR3 is CASRKVETGINEQFF. The CDR3 DNA sequence: TGTGCCAGCAGAAAAGTTGAGACAGGGATCAATGAGCAGTTCTTC.

This clonotype was seen ten or more times. The rearrangement joins TRBV28 to TRBJ2-5; no definite D call. CDR3 length: 14 amino acids. Germline V lookup: CDR1 MDHEN, CDR2 SYDVKM. V was cut by 4 bases and J by 0 bases, with 9 bases left in between. The CDR3 loop reads CASSSFQYQETQYF. The CDR3 coding sequence is TGTGCCAGCAGTTCCTTTCAGTACCAAGAGACCCAGTACTTC.

This clonotype was recorded many times. The chain is built from TRBV20-1 and TRBJ1-2; 9 bases are a match to TRBD1. This CDR3 is built from 14 residues. The V and J ends lost 1 base and 6 bases, in that order; junction bases with no gene match: 6. Germline CDR1 reads DFQATT; CDR2 reads SNEGSKA (reference sequence). The chain's CDR3 is CSARGTGGWNGYTF. For the CDR3, the DNA is TGCAGTGCTAGAGGAACAGGGGGCTGGAATGGCTACACCTTC.

The table lists this clonotype with many counts. The chain combines TRBV14 with TRBJ2-5; D tentatively fits TRBD1 or TRBD2 (5 bases each). Trimming took off 5 bases at V and 5 bases at J, with 9 bases between the two ends. Germline assignment: CDR1 SGHDN and CDR2 FVKESK. The CDR3 is 12 residues long. The CDR3 reads CASSSWGETQYF. The CDR3 bases are TGTGCCAGCAGCTCGTGGGGGGAGACCCAGTACTTC.